One sample yielded the 3 T cell receptor beta chains listed below, sequenced in a study of shared clonotypes between healthy human individuals. TCRdb's copy holds only in-frame clones and misses some; the assay was immunoSEQ multiplex PCR. In the table there are over 2 million clones, 85% to 95% of which are singletons. The sequenced sample consisted of naive CD4+ T cells from PBMCs. Noted subset: CD45RA+ positively selected. These receptors were obtained from a man younger than 35 in good health. Some clones in this sample may be carry-over from other donors' samples.

V gene TRBV7-2 combines with J gene TRBJ2-1; TRBD2 matches at 13 bases. J was trimmed by 6 bases and V by 5 bases; bases with no gene match: 10. From germline, CDR1 is SGHTA and CDR2 FQGNSA. This CDR3 comprises 17 residues. CDR3 amino acids: CASSANQGLAGFNEQFF. The CDR3 DNA is TGTGCCAGCAGCGCAAACCAGGGACTAGCGGGATTCAATGAGCAGTTCTTC.

The chain employs TRBV9 and TRBJ2-3, with a weak D call TRBD1 (6 bases). This CDR3 is 15 amino acids long. V lost 0 bases to trimming and J lost 1 base, with 9 bases between them. Germline CDR1 SGDLS, CDR2 YYNGEE. CDR3 nucleotides: TGTGCCAGCAGCGTAGGCGAGGGGGGCACAGATACGCAGTATTTT. Translation: CASSVGEGGTDTQYF. Full variable domain (missing parts from reference TRBV9 and TRBJ2-3): DSGVTQTPKHLITATGQRVTLRCSPRSGDLSVYWYQQSLDQGLQFLIQYYNGEERAKGNILERFSAQQFPDLHSELNLSSLELGDSALYFCASSVGEGGTDTQYFGPGTRLTVL.

The chain links TRBV5-8 to TRBJ1-1; TRBD1 agrees at 7 bases. The CDR3 runs 16 residues. The germline V gene encodes CDR1 SGHTS and CDR2 YDEGEE. V shed 3 bases and J 1 base; nucleotides not matched to a gene: 9. DNA for the CDR3: TGTGCCAGCAGCTCGGGACAGCTCAACCGGAACACTGAAGCTTTCTTT. Residues: CASSSGQLNRNTEAFF.